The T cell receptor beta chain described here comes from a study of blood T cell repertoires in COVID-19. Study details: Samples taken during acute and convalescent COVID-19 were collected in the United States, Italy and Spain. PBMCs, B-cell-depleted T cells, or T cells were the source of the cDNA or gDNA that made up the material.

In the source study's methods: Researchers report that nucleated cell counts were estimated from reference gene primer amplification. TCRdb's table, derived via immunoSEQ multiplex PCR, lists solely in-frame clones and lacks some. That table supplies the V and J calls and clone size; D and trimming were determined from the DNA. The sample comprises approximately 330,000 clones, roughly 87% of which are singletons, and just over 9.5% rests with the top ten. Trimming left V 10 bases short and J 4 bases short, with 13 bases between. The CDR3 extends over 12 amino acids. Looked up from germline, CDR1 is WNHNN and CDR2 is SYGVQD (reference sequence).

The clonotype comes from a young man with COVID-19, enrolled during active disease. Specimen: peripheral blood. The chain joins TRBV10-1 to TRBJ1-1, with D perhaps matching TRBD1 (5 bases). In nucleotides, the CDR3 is TGCGCCACCCAGGGTTTTTGCACTGAAGCTTTCTTT. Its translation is CATQGFCTEAFF.